These T cell receptor beta chains were read from a single sample in a study of blood T cell repertoires in COVID-19. The table came from immunoSEQ multiplex PCR; TCRdb's copy has only in-frame clones and leaves some out. The sample lists hundreds of thousands of clones, 83% occurring once. Material: peripheral blood. The origin of the receptors is a woman aged 50 to 65 with acute or convalescent COVID-19. The CDR3 runs from the conserved cysteine through the conserved F or W. D genes are given only for firm matches. Some rows have no size entry. The others give once, few or many, or a class for an expanded clone.

abundance	d_gene	v_gene	j_gene	CDR3nt	CDR3aa
once	NA	TRBV30	TRBJ2-3	TGTGCCTGGACATCTAGAGATACGCAGTATTTT	CAWTSRDTQYF
NA	NA	TRBV2	TRBJ1-1	TGTGCCGCGTCAGGACAGCCCGAAGGTGAAGCTTTCTTT	CAASGQPEGEAFF
NA	NA	TRBV6-1	TRBJ2-1	TGTGCCAGCAGTGAAGCCCGGAGGAACAATGAGCAGTTCTTC	CASSEARRNNEQFF
NA	TRBD2	TRBV7-7	TRBJ2-2	TGTGCCAGCAGCGCCTTTCGGACTAGCGGGAGTAGAACCGGGGAGCTGTTTTTT	CASSAFRTSGSRTGELFF
once	TRBD1	TRBV27	TRBJ1-3	TGTGCCAGCAGTTTCCCAGCAGGGGGCGTGGACACCATATATTTT	CASSFPAGGVDTIYF
once	TRBD2	TRBV5-6	TRBJ2-1	TGTGCCAGCAGCCGGACTAGCGGGAGTATCAATGAGCAGTTCTTC	CASSRTSGSINEQFF
NA	NA	TRBV24-1	TRBJ2-2	TGTGCCACCAGTGATTTATTTGGGGACATGAACACCGGGGAGCTGTTTTTT	CATSDLFGDMNTGELFF
NA	TRBD2	TRBV7-2	TRBJ2-5	TGTGCCAGCAGCTTAAAACTAGCGCAAGAGACCCAGTACTTC	CASSLKLAQETQYF
NA	NA	TRBV19	TRBJ1-1	TGTGCCAGTAAGTACAGACTGAACACTGAAGCTTTCTTT	CASKYRLNTEAFF
NA	TRBD1	TRBV3-1/TRBV3-2	TRBJ1-2	TGTGCCAGCAGACGGACAGGGGGCACCTATGGCTACACCTTC	CASRRTGGTYGYTF
NA	TRBD1	TRBV12-3/TRBV12-4	TRBJ1-6	TGTGCCAGCAGGGGAGGGGACAGGCCACCCCTCCACTTT	CASRGGDRPPLHF
NA	NA	TRBV19	TRBJ2-1	TGTGCCAGTAGTAGAGGGACACTTCTTGACTACAATGAGCAGTTCTTC	CASSRGTLLDYNEQFF
NA	NA	TRBV19	TRBJ1-1	TGTGCCAGTAGTACACCACCAGGGGCCCCGAACACTGAAGCTTTCTTT	CASSTPPGAPNTEAFF
NA	NA	TRBV6-5	TRBJ2-3	TGTGCCAGCAAGGAGACAGCTAGCACAGATACGCAGTATTTT	CASKETASTDTQYF
NA	NA	TRBV27	TRBJ2-1	TGTGCCAGCAGTTTGCCGGGACTGGGTTACAATGAGCAGTTCTTC	CASSLPGLGYNEQFF
NA	NA	TRBV9	TRBJ1-1	TGTGCCAGCAGCGTAGTAACTTACACTGAAGCTTTCTTT	CASSVVTYTEAFF
few	TRBD2	TRBV18	TRBJ2-7	TGTGCCAGCTCACCACCGGGAGGGAACTACGAGCAGTACTTC	CASSPPGGNYEQYF
NA	TRBD1	TRBV7-2	TRBJ2-3	TGTGCCAGCAGCAAAAAGACAGGGGACACAGATACGCAGTATTTT	CASSKKTGDTDTQYF
many	NA	TRBV7-9	TRBJ1-6	TGTGCCAGCAGCGCGGGACTCTCGAATAATTCACCCCTCCACTTT	CASSAGLSNNSPLHF
few	NA	TRBV2	TRBJ1-2	TGTGCCAGCAGTCCCATTTCCGGACAGTATGGCTACACCTTC	CASSPISGQYGYTF
once	TRBD2	TRBV5-6	TRBJ2-7	TGTGCCAGCAGCTTGGCCGGGGGAGGGCTGACCTACGAGCAGTACTTC	CASSLAGGGLTYEQYF
NA	NA	TRBV4-1	TRBJ2-3	TGCGCCAGCGAGAAGAGACCAGGAGGATCAGATACGCAGTATTTT	CASEKRPGGSDTQYF
NA	TRBD2	TRBV7-2	TRBJ2-1	TGTGCCAGCAGCCCTAGCGGAACCTCCTACAATGAGCAGTTCTTC	CASSPSGTSYNEQFF
many	NA	TRBV6-6	TRBJ1-5	TGTGCCAGCAGGACAGGTGGCGACTTAATGTCCCAGCATTTT	CASRTGGDLMSQHF
once	NA	TRBV24-1	TRBJ1-2	TGTGCCACCAGCGACTCGCGGTCGAACTATGGCTACACCTTC	CATSDSRSNYGYTF
NA	NA	TRBV5-1	TRBJ2-1	TGCGCCAGCAGCTTGGTAGGGGCCTCCTACAATGAGCAGTTCTTC	CASSLVGASYNEQFF
NA	NA	TRBV6-1	TRBJ1-1	TGTGCCAGCAGCCGTTCCCGGGCGGGAGGGACTGAAGCTTTCTTT	CASSRSRAGGTEAFF
NA	TRBD2	TRBV7-8	TRBJ2-5	TGTGCCAGCAGTCCGTTAGGCGTAGCGGGGAAAGAGACCCAGTACTTC	CASSPLGVAGKETQYF
once	TRBD2	TRBV27	TRBJ2-3	TGTGCCAGCAGACCTGGGACTAGCGGGACAGATACGCAGTATTTT	CASRPGTSGTDTQYF
NA	TRBD1	TRBV28	TRBJ1-4	TGTGCCAGCAGTTTACCGACAGGGTCGGGTGAAAAACTGTTTTTT	CASSLPTGSGEKLFF
NA	TRBD1	TRBV19	TRBJ1-2	TGTGCCAGTAGCAAAGGCGGGATGACAGGGAACTATGGCTACACCTTC	CASSKGGMTGNYGYTF
NA	NA	TRBV7-8	TRBJ2-5	TGTGCCAGCAGCTTGACAGGGGCCCGGGGGGACCAGTACTTC	CASSLTGARGDQYF
NA	NA	TRBV7-2	TRBJ2-1	TGTGCCAGCAGCTCCCCAGGTGGAGGCTCCTACAATGAGCAGTTCTTC	CASSSPGGGSYNEQFF
NA	TRBD1	TRBV29-1	TRBJ1-1	TGCAGCGTTGGGGTGGACAGGGGAGGTTTAGGGGACACTGAAGCTTTCTTT	CSVGVDRGGLGDTEAFF
NA	NA	TRBV28	TRBJ1-5	TGTGCCAGCAGTTTACTCGGGAGCAATCAGCCCCAGCATTTT	CASSLLGSNQPQHF
NA	NA	TRBV6-6	TRBJ1-6	TGTGCCAGCAGGCTGCGTGGCGGGCTTGATTCACCCCTCCACTTT	CASRLRGGLDSPLHF
NA	TRBD2	TRBV5-1	TRBJ2-3	TGCGCCAGCAGCTATGGGACTAGCGGGGGCCATAGCACAGATACGCAGTATTTT	CASSYGTSGGHSTDTQYF
NA	NA	TRBV9	TRBJ1-1	TGTGCCAGCCTTACGCCGAGTCGGGGGGAAGCTTTCTTT	CASLTPSRGEAFF
NA	NA	TRBV3-1/TRBV3-2	TRBJ1-2	TGTGCCAGCAGCCAAGCCCAGCGTGGCTACACCTTC	CASSQAQRGYTF
NA	NA	TRBV5-4	TRBJ1-1	TGTGCCAGCAGCCGTATTCACGAGCCGAACACTGAAGCTTTCTTT	CASSRIHEPNTEAFF